Listed below are T cell receptor beta chains from one sample, sequenced in a study of T cell responses to AZD1222 COVID-19 vaccine. The data were produced by immunoSEQ multiplex PCR, yet TCRdb's version contains in-frame clones alone and is incomplete. This table holds 120,000 or so clones, 88% found once. The sample consisted of peripheral blood, taken on day 0 of AZD1222 vaccination. These receptor sequences come from an adult in good health. CDR3s include the opening cysteine and the closing phenylalanine or tryptophan. Each record gives: V gene, J gene, D gene, clone size, CDR3 DNA, CDR3 protein. D genes are given only for firm matches. Not every row has a clone size; where given, it reads once, few, many or a size class.

v_call: TRBV30; j_call: TRBJ1-4; d_call: -; clone_size: -; cdr3_nt: TGTGCCTGGAGAGAGGGGGGGTCGGGTGAAAAACTGTTTTTT; cdr3_aa: CAWREGGSGEKLFF
v_call: TRBV21-1; j_call: TRBJ1-1; d_call: -; clone_size: -; cdr3_nt: TGTGCCAGCAGCCTACGGACAGACCCGAACACTGAAGCTTTCTTT; cdr3_aa: CASSLRTDPNTEAFF
v_call: TRBV15; j_call: TRBJ2-7; d_call: -; clone_size: -; cdr3_nt: TGTGCCACCAGCAGGCAAGCTTACAGGCCCCGGGCGGGAGAGCAGTACTTC; cdr3_aa: CATSRQAYRPRAGEQYF
v_call: TRBV5-1; j_call: TRBJ1-1; d_call: -; clone_size: -; cdr3_nt: TGCGCCAGCAGCTTTGCGGGGGGCTTGATGAACACTGAAGCTTTCTTT; cdr3_aa: CASSFAGGLMNTEAFF
v_call: TRBV30; j_call: TRBJ1-2; d_call: -; clone_size: -; cdr3_nt: TGTGCCTGGAGTCTTGAACGACGAGGCTATGGCTACACCTTC; cdr3_aa: CAWSLERRGYGYTF
v_call: TRBV13; j_call: TRBJ1-2; d_call: -; clone_size: -; cdr3_nt: TGTGCCAGCAGCCTGAGACAGACCTTTAACTATGGCTACACCTTC; cdr3_aa: CASSLRQTFNYGYTF
v_call: TRBV10-1; j_call: TRBJ2-3; d_call: -; clone_size: -; cdr3_nt: TGCGCCAGCAGTGAGAGGGGGGGCGTGACAGATACGCAGTATTTT; cdr3_aa: CASSERGGVTDTQYF
v_call: TRBV6-5; j_call: TRBJ1-4; d_call: -; clone_size: -; cdr3_nt: TGTGCCAGCAGGGGGCCTCACAATGAAAAACTGTTTTTT; cdr3_aa: CASRGPHNEKLFF
v_call: TRBV27; j_call: TRBJ1-3; d_call: -; clone_size: -; cdr3_nt: TGTGCCAGCAGGCTCCTGATGGGTGGGAGAACTGGAAACACCATATATTTT; cdr3_aa: CASRLLMGGRTGNTIYF
v_call: TRBV29-1; j_call: TRBJ2-1; d_call: -; clone_size: -; cdr3_nt: TGCAGCGTTCGTCACAATGAGCAGTTCTTC; cdr3_aa: CSVRHNEQFF
v_call: TRBV2; j_call: TRBJ2-3; d_call: TRBD2; clone_size: -; cdr3_nt: TGTGCCAGCAGTGATGTACGGGGACTAGCGAATACGCAGTATTTT; cdr3_aa: CASSDVRGLANTQYF
v_call: TRBV18; j_call: TRBJ2-6; d_call: -; clone_size: -; cdr3_nt: TGTGCCAGCTCCCTCGGGGGCTCTGGGGCCAACGTCCTGACTTTC; cdr3_aa: CASSLGGSGANVLTF
v_call: TRBV5-8; j_call: TRBJ1-3; d_call: -; clone_size: -; cdr3_nt: TGTGCCAGCAGGTCCTCCGCCGGAAACACCATATATTTT; cdr3_aa: CASRSSAGNTIYF
v_call: TRBV27; j_call: TRBJ1-1; d_call: -; clone_size: -; cdr3_nt: TGTGCCAGCAGTTCCCCACGGGGGGGGAACACTGAAGCTTTCTTT; cdr3_aa: CASSSPRGGNTEAFF
v_call: TRBV18; j_call: TRBJ2-7; d_call: -; clone_size: -; cdr3_nt: TGTGCCAGCTCCCCTACCCAGGGAGGCGAGCAGTACTTC; cdr3_aa: CASSPTQGGEQYF
v_call: TRBV3-1/TRBV3-2; j_call: TRBJ2-2; d_call: -; clone_size: -; cdr3_nt: TGTGCCAGCAGCCTGAGGACGGACGGACGGGAGCTGTTTTTT; cdr3_aa: CASSLRTDGRELFF
v_call: TRBV13; j_call: TRBJ1-1; d_call: -; clone_size: -; cdr3_nt: TGTGCCAGCAGCTCAGGGTTGACTGAAGCTTTCTTT; cdr3_aa: CASSSGLTEAFF
v_call: TRBV19; j_call: TRBJ1-2; d_call: -; clone_size: -; cdr3_nt: TGTGCCAGTAGTTCCGAAGGTGGCTATGGCTACACCTTC; cdr3_aa: CASSSEGGYGYTF
v_call: TRBV6-1; j_call: TRBJ1-2; d_call: -; clone_size: -; cdr3_nt: TGTGCCAGCAGTGTAACAACCGGGACGGCAAACAGTGGCTACACCTTC; cdr3_aa: CASSVTTGTANSGYTF
v_call: TRBV19; j_call: TRBJ2-1; d_call: TRBD2; clone_size: few; cdr3_nt: TGTGCCAGTAGTATGGGACTAGCGGGAATGTTCTTC; cdr3_aa: CASSMGLAGMFF
v_call: TRBV18; j_call: TRBJ1-5; d_call: -; clone_size: -; cdr3_nt: TGTGCCAGCTCACCATTTAGGACGGATCAGCCCCAGCATTTT; cdr3_aa: CASSPFRTDQPQHF
v_call: TRBV11-3; j_call: TRBJ1-1; d_call: -; clone_size: -; cdr3_nt: TGTGCCAGCAGCCAAAGTCAGGCCGGGGAAGCTTTCTTT; cdr3_aa: CASSQSQAGEAFF
v_call: TRBV18; j_call: TRBJ2-6; d_call: TRBD1; clone_size: -; cdr3_nt: TGTGCCAGCTCACCATTCCGGACAGGGGTCCGGAGCTCTGGGGCCAACGTCCTGACTTTC; cdr3_aa: CASSPFRTGVRSSGANVLTF
v_call: TRBV19; j_call: TRBJ1-5; d_call: TRBD1; clone_size: -; cdr3_nt: TGTGCCAGTAGTATACGGACAGGACCCAATCAGCCCCAGCATTTT; cdr3_aa: CASSIRTGPNQPQHF
v_call: TRBV6-5; j_call: TRBJ1-2; d_call: -; clone_size: -; cdr3_nt: TGTGCCAGCAGCCTCAAGGGGGGCGGGGTTGATGGCTACACCTTC; cdr3_aa: CASSLKGGGVDGYTF
v_call: TRBV7-8; j_call: TRBJ2-2; d_call: -; clone_size: -; cdr3_nt: TGTGCCAGCAGCCGGTTATCCGGGGAGCTGTTTTTT; cdr3_aa: CASSRLSGELFF
v_call: TRBV9; j_call: TRBJ1-1; d_call: -; clone_size: -; cdr3_nt: TGTGCCAGCAGCAACCAGGGTGGCGCTGAAGCTTTCTTT; cdr3_aa: CASSNQGGAEAFF
v_call: TRBV15; j_call: TRBJ1-5; d_call: TRBD1; clone_size: -; cdr3_nt: TGTGCCACCTCCGACGGGACAGCGAATCAGCCCCAGCATTTT; cdr3_aa: CATSDGTANQPQHF
v_call: TRBV11-3; j_call: TRBJ2-7; d_call: -; clone_size: -; cdr3_nt: TGTGCCAGCAGCTTAGCGGCGTCCAATTCCTACGAGCAGTACTTC; cdr3_aa: CASSLAASNSYEQYF
v_call: TRBV6-5; j_call: TRBJ1-3; d_call: -; clone_size: once; cdr3_nt: TGTGCCAGCAGCCTAGACAGCTCTGGAAACACCATATATTTT; cdr3_aa: CASSLDSSGNTIYF
v_call: TRBV7-8; j_call: TRBJ2-3; d_call: -; clone_size: -; cdr3_nt: TGTGCCAGCAGCCTGACTGGACGGCGCGGGAATACGCAGTATTTT; cdr3_aa: CASSLTGRRGNTQYF
v_call: TRBV3-1/TRBV3-2; j_call: TRBJ2-7; d_call: -; clone_size: -; cdr3_nt: TGTGCCAGCAGCCAAGATCGAGGTAGCGGCACCTACGAGCAGTACTTC; cdr3_aa: CASSQDRGSGTYEQYF
v_call: TRBV9; j_call: TRBJ1-6; d_call: -; clone_size: -; cdr3_nt: TGTGCCAGCAGTGGTGGGACGGCGGGGGATTCACCCCTCCACTTT; cdr3_aa: CASSGGTAGDSPLHF
v_call: TRBV7-8; j_call: TRBJ1-3; d_call: TRBD1; clone_size: -; cdr3_nt: TGTGCCAGTATCGGACAGGGGCGAAACACCATATATTTT; cdr3_aa: CASIGQGRNTIYF
v_call: TRBV2; j_call: TRBJ1-2; d_call: TRBD1; clone_size: -; cdr3_nt: TGTGCCAGCAGAGCTTGGGACAGCTTCTATGGCTACACCTTC; cdr3_aa: CASRAWDSFYGYTF
v_call: TRBV6-5; j_call: TRBJ1-2; d_call: -; clone_size: -; cdr3_nt: TGTGCCAGCAGTTTAGCCGACAGTAATAACTATGGCTACACCTTC; cdr3_aa: CASSLADSNNYGYTF
v_call: TRBV19; j_call: TRBJ1-5; d_call: -; clone_size: -; cdr3_nt: TGTGCCAGTAGTATCAGGCCAAGCTATAGCAATCAGCCCCAGCATTTT; cdr3_aa: CASSIRPSYSNQPQHF
v_call: TRBV5-1; j_call: TRBJ2-5; d_call: TRBD2; clone_size: -; cdr3_nt: TGCGCCAGCAGCTTCGGACTAGCGGGGGGCCCACCGCAAGAGACCCAGTACTTC; cdr3_aa: CASSFGLAGGPPQETQYF
v_call: TRBV3-1/TRBV3-2; j_call: TRBJ2-7; d_call: -; clone_size: few; cdr3_nt: TGTGCCAGCAGCCAACGCGGGCACGAGCAGTACTTC; cdr3_aa: CASSQRGHEQYF
v_call: TRBV7-9; j_call: TRBJ1-3; d_call: TRBD1; clone_size: -; cdr3_nt: TGTGCCAGCAGCTACGGGACAGTCCTTTCTGGAAACACCATATATTTT; cdr3_aa: CASSYGTVLSGNTIYF
v_call: TRBV3-1/TRBV3-2; j_call: TRBJ1-1; d_call: TRBD1; clone_size: -; cdr3_nt: TGTGCCAGCAGCCAAACAGGGGCGAACACTGAAGCTTTCTTT; cdr3_aa: CASSQTGANTEAFF
v_call: TRBV11-2; j_call: TRBJ2-1; d_call: -; clone_size: once; cdr3_nt: TGTGCCAGCATCCAGGCGCTTAACTACAATGAGCAGTTCTTC; cdr3_aa: CASIQALNYNEQFF